Shown below are 13 T cell receptor beta chains from a single sample sequenced in a study of blood T cell repertoires in COVID-19. Profiled with immunoSEQ multiplex PCR; TCRdb holds only in-frame clones, not every one. The sample holds 140,000 to 150,000 clones, about 83% seen once. Source material: peripheral blood. The receptors derive from a man aged 30 to 45 with COVID-19, enrolled during active disease.

This CDR3 is CASSRAAQRETGELFF. The DNA of the CDR3 is TGTGCCAGCAGCCGAGCGGCCCAGCGGGAGACCGGGGAGCTGTTTTTT. The V and J genes are TRBV2 and TRBJ2-2, with 8 bases aligning to TRBD2. The CDR3 consists of 16 residues. Per germline, CDR1 SNHLY and CDR2 FYNNEI. The V and J ends lost 6 bases and 5 bases, in that order; junction bases with no gene match: 11.

This chain links TRBV7-9 with TRBJ2-6; no firm D call. The CDR3 has 16 residues. Germline CDR1 SEHNR, CDR2 FQNEAQ (reference sequence). The V gene lost 1 base and the J gene lost 1 base, with 8 bases spanning the gap. Here the CDR3 reads CASSLGGRSGANVLTF. For the CDR3, the DNA is TGTGCCAGCAGCTTAGGCGGTAGGTCTGGGGCCAACGTCCTGACTTTC.

The rearrangement joins TRBV6-5 to TRBJ2-4, with D possibly being TRBD2 (5 bases). This CDR3 is 15 amino acids long. The germline CDR1 and CDR2 sequences are MNHEY and SVGAGI. V lost 6 bases to trimming and J lost 0 bases, with 12 bases between them. The CDR3: CASRSQREAKNIQYF. In nucleotides, the CDR3 is TGTGCCAGCAGGTCACAGAGGGAAGCCAAAAACATTCAGTACTTC.

The chain uses TRBV28 and TRBJ2-3, with 9 bases fitting TRBD2. Germline CDR1 and CDR2: MDHEN and SYDVKM. V lost 2 bases, J lost 1 base, and 7 bases stayed unmatched. This CDR3 is built from 17 residues. The CDR3 is CASSLGTSSYGTDTQYF. The CDR3 DNA sequence: TGTGCCAGCAGTTTAGGGACTAGCTCCTATGGCACAGATACGCAGTATTTT. The whole variable domain, filled in from reference TRBV28 and TRBJ2-3, reads DVKVTQSSRYLVKRTGEKVFLECVQDMDHENMFWYRQDPGLGLRLIYFSYDVKMKEKGDIPEGYSVSREKKERFSLILESASTNQTSMYLCASSLGTSSYGTDTQYFGPGTRLTVL.

The J gene is TRBJ1-1, the V gene TRBV21-1. TRBV21-1 is a known pseudogene. The CDR3 is 14 amino acids. The CDR3 region has the DNA TGTGCCAGGGAGGGGCTGAGTTTTTTAACTGAAGCTTTCTTT. It specifies CAREGLSFLTEAFF.

The V call is TRBV6-2 or TRBV6-3, the J call TRBJ2-4, with D unresolved. CDR1 and CDR2 (germline): MNHEY, SVGEGT. V was cut by 2 bases and J by 0 bases, with 11 bases left in between. The length of the CDR3 is 16 residues. In nucleotides, the CDR3 is TGTGCCAGCAGTTACGTAGCCCTGCTAGCCAAAAACATTCAGTACTTC. This encodes CASSYVALLAKNIQYF.

The rearrangement joins TRBV6-2 or TRBV6-3 to TRBJ2-7, with 10 bases fitting TRBD2. The CDR3 sequence is 15 residues long. Germline CDR1 reads MNHEY; CDR2 reads SVGEGT. Losses at the gene ends were 6 bases for V and 2 bases for J; bases not matched to a gene: 7. CDR3 sequence reads: CASSQPGTSAYEQYF. The CDR3 nucleotides are TGTGCCAGCAGCCAACCCGGGACTAGCGCCTACGAGCAGTACTTC.

This rearrangement joins TRBV5-6 to TRBJ2-2, with 13 bases matching TRBD2. The CDR3 totals 17 residues. The V and J ends lost 4 bases and 6 bases, in that order; junction bases with no gene match: 9. Germline V gives CDR1 SGHDT, CDR2 YYEEEE. The CDR3 reads CASSIGLAGVWAGELFF. Written as DNA, the CDR3 is TGTGCCAGCAGCATCGGACTAGCGGGAGTGTGGGCCGGGGAGCTGTTTTTT.

This rearrangement joins TRBV6-5 to TRBJ1-1; 10 nucleotides align to TRBD1. V trimming: 5 bases; J trimming: 8 bases; junction bases outside the gene matches: 8. The CDR3 is 14 residues long. Germline V gene data show CDR1 as MNHEY and CDR2 as SVGAGI. The CDR3 sequence is CASSRSPGQGEAFF. The CDR3 coding sequence is TGTGCCAGCAGTCGCTCACCGGGACAGGGGGAAGCTTTCTTT.

The rearrangement joins TRBV28 to TRBJ2-3, with D perhaps matching TRBD2 (6 bases). V was trimmed by 6 bases and J by 6 bases, leaving 22 bases between them. In germline, CDR1 is MDHEN, CDR2 SYDVKM. CDR3 length: 16 residues. The CDR3 region has the DNA TGTGCCAGCAGGCCCCTATCGCGGGATGGGCTGGATACGCAGTATTTT. As protein: CASRPLSRDGLDTQYF.

The chain carries TRBV3-1 (or the pseudogene TRBV3-2) and TRBJ2-1, with D maybe TRBD1 (5 bases). This CDR3 contains 15 residues. The V end lost 5 bases, the J end lost 3 bases, and 14 bases lay between the germline ends. Per germline, CDR1 LGHDT and CDR2 YNNKEL (reference sequence). The CDR3 DNA follows: TGTGCCAGCAGCGAAACAGGAAGGCTCTACAATGAGCAGTTCTTC. Translated, it gives CASSETGRLYNEQFF.

The genes are TRBV30 and TRBJ2-5; 7 bases are a match to TRBD1. Germline V CDR1 and CDR2: GTSNPN, SVGIG (reference sequence). Losses at the gene ends were 2 bases for V and 7 bases for J; bases not matched to a gene: 7. CDR3 length equals 13 residues. The CDR3 coding sequence is TGTGCCTGGAGTCATACAGGGGCGGGGACCCAGTACTTC. Amino acids: CAWSHTGAGTQYF.

The CDR3 DNA reads TGTGCCAGCAGCCGGCCGGGGAGGCGGGAGGGGGGTAATGAGCAGTTCTTC. As protein: CASSRPGRREGGNEQFF. The V call is TRBV11-2, the J call TRBJ2-1; TRBD2 aligns across 9 bases. Trimming removed 5 bases from V and 7 bases from J; junction bases left unmatched: 15. This CDR3 comprises 17 residues. Germline assignment: CDR1 SGHAT and CDR2 FQNNGV.